This T cell receptor beta chain was captured by sequencing in a study of blood T cell repertoires in COVID-19. This clone has a handful of counts. TCRdb keeps only in-frame clones here, not all; method: immunoSEQ multiplex PCR. The table shows roughly 150,000 clones, with 65% to 85% occurring only once. The length of the CDR3 is 13 residues. The V end lost 7 bases, the J end lost 6 bases, and 12 bases lay between the germline ends. Per germline, CDR1 SEHNR and CDR2 FQNEAQ (reference sequence). Sequencing was carried out using peripheral blood. The origin of this receptor is an elderly woman with acute or convalescent COVID-19. V gene TRBV7-9 combines with J gene TRBJ2-2, with D perhaps TRBD1 (5 bases). In DNA, the CDR3 is TGTGCCAGCACATTTCAGGGTGCCGGGGAGCTGTTTTTT. As protein: CASTFQGAGELFF.